This is a list of T cell receptor beta chains from one sample in a study of shared clonotypes between healthy human individuals. Produced via immunoSEQ multiplex PCR; TCRdb's table is partial and in-frame only. Of roughly 1.5 million clones in the sample, 98% were seen once. The sequenced material came from naive CD4+ T cells sorted from blood. These receptors were taken from a man aged 30 to 39 in good health. The CDR3 runs from the conserved cysteine through the conserved F or W. D genes are given only for firm matches. Clone size is stated in some rows and not others, as once, few, many or a class when expanded.

clone size,J gene,D gene,V gene,CDR3 protein,CDR3 DNA
-,TRBJ2-4,-,TRBV5-8,CASSLEERREGYIQYF,TGTGCCAGCAGCTTGGAGGAGCGGCGGGAAGGCTACATTCAGTACTTC
-,TRBJ2-7,TRBD2,TRBV28,CATRLAGGEQYF,TGTGCCACCCGACTGGCGGGAGGCGAGCAGTACTTC
once,TRBJ2-7,-,TRBV14,CASSPRLVGYEQYF,TGTGCCAGCAGCCCCCGGCTAGTCGGGTACGAGCAGTACTTC
-,TRBJ2-7,TRBD1,TRBV5-4,CASSSTGNSYEQYF,TGTGCCAGCAGCTCGACAGGGAACTCCTACGAGCAGTACTTC
-,TRBJ2-7,TRBD2,TRBV4-1,CASSPGLAGVYEQYF,TGCGCCAGCAGCCCGGGACTAGCGGGAGTCTACGAGCAGTACTTC
-,TRBJ1-2,-,TRBV18,CASSPPGQAVGYGYTF,TGTGCCAGCTCACCACCTGGTCAGGCGGTCGGCTATGGCTACACCTTC
-,TRBJ1-5,-,TRBV5-6,CASSSRLGGYSNQPQHF,TGTGCCAGCAGCTCTAGACTGGGGGGTTATAGCAATCAGCCCCAGCATTTT
-,TRBJ1-2,-,TRBV6-5,CASSRDISNYGYTF,TGTGCCAGCAGCAGGGACATCTCTAACTATGGCTACACCTTC
-,TRBJ2-1,-,TRBV28,CASSSPPYGEQFF,TGTGCCAGCAGTTCCCCACCCTACGGTGAGCAGTTCTTC
-,TRBJ2-7,TRBD2,TRBV5-1,CASSPVSGNQPYEQYF,TGCGCCAGCAGCCCCGTTAGCGGGAACCAACCCTACGAGCAGTACTTC
-,TRBJ2-7,TRBD2,TRBV10-2,CASRQTSGVSYEQYF,TGCGCCAGCCGCCAGACTAGCGGGGTTTCCTACGAGCAGTACTTC
-,TRBJ2-3,-,TRBV27,CASSPIDSLHTDTQYF,TGTGCCAGCAGTCCGATCGACAGCCTACACACAGATACGCAGTATTTT
-,TRBJ1-4,-,TRBV10-1,CASSESSRELFF,TGCGCCAGCAGTGAGTCATCCAGGGAACTGTTTTTT
-,TRBJ1-1,-,TRBV20-1,CSARDTKRAFF,TGCAGTGCTAGAGATACGAAACGGGCTTTCTTT
-,TRBJ2-7,-,TRBV2,CASSEAGSSYEQYF,TGTGCCAGCAGTGAAGCGGGGAGCTCCTACGAGCAGTACTTC
-,TRBJ2-1,-,TRBV7-9,CASSSSSRQSSYNEQFF,TGTGCCAGCTCCAGCTCGTCCCGACAGAGCTCCTACAATGAGCAGTTCTTC
-,TRBJ1-1,-,TRBV6-4,CASSDRSGTEAFF,TGTGCCAGCAGTGACCGGAGCGGCACTGAAGCTTTCTTT
-,TRBJ2-5,-,TRBV5-4,CASSLGGRETQYF,TGTGCCAGCAGCTTGGGAGGAAGGGAGACCCAGTACTTC
-,TRBJ1-5,TRBD1,TRBV2,CASSGGQGRDQPQHF,TGTGCCAGCAGTGGCGGACAGGGCCGAGATCAGCCCCAGCATTTT
-,TRBJ2-7,-,TRBV5-1,CASSSEGGSSYEQYF,TGCGCCAGCAGCTCCGAGGGTGGGAGCTCCTACGAGCAGTACTTC
-,TRBJ2-7,TRBD2,TRBV10-2,CASSDLPFPVTSGIEEQYF,TGCGCCAGCAGTGATCTTCCCTTCCCTGTCACTAGCGGGATTGAAGAGCAGTACTTC